Below, 8 T cell receptor beta chains from the same sample are listed, as sequenced in a study of cytomegalovirus exposure and HLA in healthy donors. Primers for the PCR totalled 60 Vbeta and 13 Jbeta. The assay was immunoSEQ multiplex PCR, and TCRdb's table has in-frame clones only and misses some. This sample has 95,000 to 150,000 clones, with around 80% found just once. The sequencing sample was made of PBMCs. These receptors were obtained from a man aged 50-60 years in good health and CMV-seronegative.

The CDR3 sequence: CASSSPFSGGRRASDTQYF. For the CDR3, the DNA is TGTGCCAGCAGCTCTCCCTTCAGCGGGGGCCGCCGTGCTTCAGATACGCAGTATTTT. The rearrangement joins TRBV7-2 to TRBJ2-3; the match to TRBD2 covers 8 bases. J was trimmed by 4 bases and V by 4 bases; bases with no gene match: 19. CDR3 size: 19 residues. The germline V gene has CDR1 SGHTA and CDR2 FQGNSA.

For the CDR3, the DNA is TGTGCCAGCAGTTCCCCACAGGGGGCGCCCGGGAATGGCTACACCTTC. Translating gives CASSSPQGAPGNGYTF. The gene calls are TRBV28 and TRBJ1-2; TRBD1 aligns across 9 bases. Per germline, CDR1 MDHEN and CDR2 SYDVKM. The ends lost 4 bases at V and 6 bases at J; junction bases unmatched: 12. The CDR3 is 16 amino acids.

The chain combines TRBV19 with TRBJ1-6; perhaps TRBD1 as D (6 bases). CDR3 length: 17 amino acids. V was clipped by 6 bases and J by 0 bases, with 15 bases between them. CDR1 and CDR2 (germline): LNHDA, SQIVND (reference sequence). The CDR3 region has the DNA TGTGCCAGTAGAGAGGACAGCTCTAGCTCCTATAATTCACCCCTCCACTTT. As protein: CASREDSSSSYNSPLHF.

The chain joins TRBV27 to TRBJ2-3; D not resolved. Trimming left V 3 bases short and J 3 bases short, with 10 bases between. This CDR3 has 14 residues. The germline V gene encodes CDR1 MNHEY and CDR2 SMNVEV (reference sequence). The chain's CDR3 is CASSFSFGTDTQYF. CDR3 DNA: TGTGCCAGCAGTTTCTCGTTCGGGACAGATACGCAGTATTTT.

The chain is built from TRBV19 and TRBJ2-7; the match to TRBD2 covers 8 bases. The junction had 13 bases not matched to a gene; V was cut back by 3 bases and J by 9 bases. The CDR3 spans 15 residues. CDR1 LNHDA and CDR2 SQIVND come from the germline V gene (reference sequence). The chain's CDR3 is CASSIRGLEGGAQYF. The CDR3 nucleotides read TGTGCCAGTAGTATTCGGGGACTAGAAGGAGGCGCGCAGTACTTC.

This chain links TRBV6-5 with TRBJ1-6, with D perhaps matching TRBD1 (6 bases). V lost 6 bases and J 10 bases, leaving 13 bases between the germline ends. This CDR3 has 13 amino acids. The V gene's germline CDR1 is MNHEY and CDR2 SVGAGI. CDR3 nucleotide sequence: TGTGCCAGCAGGGACAGAATAGGGTCACCCCTCCACTTT. Protein sequence: CASRDRIGSPLHF.

The genes are TRBV2 and TRBJ1-5, with D tentatively TRBD1 (6 bases). CDR1 and CDR2 (germline): SNHLY, FYNNEI. The CDR3 totals 15 residues. The germline V and J ends were trimmed by 3 bases and 7 bases, with 16 bases remaining between them. DNA of the CDR3: TGTGCCAGCAGTGACAAGGGAGGGGGGCGACAGCCCCAGCATTTT. It codes for CASSDKGGGRQPQHF.

This clone was seen more than once but under ten times. This chain joins TRBV29-1 and TRBJ2-1, with TRBD1 matching 7 bases. CDR1 SQVTM and CDR2 ANQGSEA come from the germline V gene. CDR3 length equals 11 residues. After removal of 7 bases from V and 4 bases from J, the junction contained 1 base not matched to a gene. CDR3 sequence reads: CSGDSYNEQFF. The DNA for the CDR3 is TGCAGCGGGGACAGTTACAATGAGCAGTTCTTC.